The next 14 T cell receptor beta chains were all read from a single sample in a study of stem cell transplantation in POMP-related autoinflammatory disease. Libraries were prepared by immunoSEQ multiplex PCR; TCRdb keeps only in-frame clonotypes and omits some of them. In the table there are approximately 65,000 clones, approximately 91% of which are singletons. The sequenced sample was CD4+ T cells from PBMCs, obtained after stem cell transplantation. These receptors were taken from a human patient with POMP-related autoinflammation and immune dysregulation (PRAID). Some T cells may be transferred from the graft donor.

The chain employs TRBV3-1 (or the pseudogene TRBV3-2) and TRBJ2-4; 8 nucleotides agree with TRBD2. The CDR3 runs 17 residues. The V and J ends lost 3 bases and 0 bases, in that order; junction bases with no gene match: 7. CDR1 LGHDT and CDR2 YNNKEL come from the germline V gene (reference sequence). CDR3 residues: CASSQGIAGLAKNIQYF. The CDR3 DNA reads TGTGCCAGCAGCCAGGGTATAGCGGGGTTAGCCAAAAACATTCAGTACTTC.

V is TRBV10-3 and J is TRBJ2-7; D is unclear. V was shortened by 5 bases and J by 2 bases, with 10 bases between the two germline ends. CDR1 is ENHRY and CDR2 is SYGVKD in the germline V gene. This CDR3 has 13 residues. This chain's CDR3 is CAISRLAAYEQYF. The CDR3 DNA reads TGTGCCATCAGTCGGCTCGCCGCCTACGAGCAGTACTTC.

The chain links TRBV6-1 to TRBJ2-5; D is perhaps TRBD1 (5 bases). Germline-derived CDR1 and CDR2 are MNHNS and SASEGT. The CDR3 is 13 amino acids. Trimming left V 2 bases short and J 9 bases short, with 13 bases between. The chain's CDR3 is CASSEPGRWAQYF. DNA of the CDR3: TGTGCCAGCAGTGAACCAGGGCGGTGGGCCCAGTACTTC.

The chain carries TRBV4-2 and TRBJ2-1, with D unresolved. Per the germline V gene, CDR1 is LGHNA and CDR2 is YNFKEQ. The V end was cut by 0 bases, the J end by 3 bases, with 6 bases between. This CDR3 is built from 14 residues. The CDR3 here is CASSQDGYYNEQFF. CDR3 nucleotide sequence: TGTGCCAGCAGCCAAGACGGTTACTACAATGAGCAGTTCTTC.

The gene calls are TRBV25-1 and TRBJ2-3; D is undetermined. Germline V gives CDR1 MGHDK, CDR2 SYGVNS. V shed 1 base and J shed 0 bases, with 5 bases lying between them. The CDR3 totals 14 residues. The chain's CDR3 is CASSELASTDTQYF. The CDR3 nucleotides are TGTGCCAGCAGTGAATTGGCTAGCACAGATACGCAGTATTTT.

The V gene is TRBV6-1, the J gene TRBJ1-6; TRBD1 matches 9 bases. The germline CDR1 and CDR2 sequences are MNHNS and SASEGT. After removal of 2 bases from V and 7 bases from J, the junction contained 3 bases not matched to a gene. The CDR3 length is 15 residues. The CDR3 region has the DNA TGTGCCAGCAGTGAAAGGGACAGGGAAAATTCACCCCTCCACTTT. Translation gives CASSERDRENSPLHF.

The CDR3 bases are TGTGCCACCGCCGACGAGTATGGCTACACCTTC. Encoded protein: CATADEYGYTF. The chain couples TRBV24-1 to TRBJ1-2; D not certain. This CDR3 has 11 amino acids. The germline V and J ends were trimmed by 9 bases and 5 bases, with 9 bases remaining between them. CDR1 is KGHDR, CDR2 SFDVKD, per germline.

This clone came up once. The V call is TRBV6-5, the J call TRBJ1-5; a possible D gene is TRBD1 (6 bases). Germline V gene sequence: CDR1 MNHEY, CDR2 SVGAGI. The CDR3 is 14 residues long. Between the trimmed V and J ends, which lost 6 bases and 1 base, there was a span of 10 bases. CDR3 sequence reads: CASRGAWSNQPQHF. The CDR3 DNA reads TGTGCCAGCAGGGGGGCGTGGAGCAATCAGCCCCAGCATTTT.

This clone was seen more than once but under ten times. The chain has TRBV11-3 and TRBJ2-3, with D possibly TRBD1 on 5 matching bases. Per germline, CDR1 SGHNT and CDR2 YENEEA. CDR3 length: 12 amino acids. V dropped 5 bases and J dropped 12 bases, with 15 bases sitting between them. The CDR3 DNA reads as TGTGCCAGCAGCCAGTGGCAGGGTGGCCAGTATTTT. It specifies CASSQWQGGQYF. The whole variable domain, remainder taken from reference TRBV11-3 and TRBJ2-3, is EAGVVQSPRYKIIEKKQPVAFWCNPISGHNTLYWYLQNLGQGPELLIRYENEEAVDDSQLPKDRFSAERLKGVDSTLKIQPAELGDSAVYLCASSQWQGGQYFGPGTRLTVL.

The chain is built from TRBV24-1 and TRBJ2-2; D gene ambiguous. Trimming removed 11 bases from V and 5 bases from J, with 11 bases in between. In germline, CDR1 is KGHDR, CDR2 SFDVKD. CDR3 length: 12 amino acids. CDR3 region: CAIALRTGELFF. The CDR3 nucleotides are TGTGCCATCGCTCTTCGTACCGGGGAGCTGTTTTTT.

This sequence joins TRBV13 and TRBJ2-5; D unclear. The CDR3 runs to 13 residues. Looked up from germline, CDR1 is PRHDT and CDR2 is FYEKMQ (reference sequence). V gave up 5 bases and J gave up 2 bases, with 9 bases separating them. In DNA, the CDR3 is TGTGCCAGCAGCACAATAGGGCAAGAGACCCAGTACTTC. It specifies CASSTIGQETQYF.

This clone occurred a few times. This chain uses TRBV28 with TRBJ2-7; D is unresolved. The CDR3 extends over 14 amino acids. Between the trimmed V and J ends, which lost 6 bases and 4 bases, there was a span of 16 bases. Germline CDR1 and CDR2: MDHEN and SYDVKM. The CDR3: CASSPRSALYEQYF. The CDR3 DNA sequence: TGTGCCAGCAGCCCTCGGTCGGCATTATACGAGCAGTACTTC.

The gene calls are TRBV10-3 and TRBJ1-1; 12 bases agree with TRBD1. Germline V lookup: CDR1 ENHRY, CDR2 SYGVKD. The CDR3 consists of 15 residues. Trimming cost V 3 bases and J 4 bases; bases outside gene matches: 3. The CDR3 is CAISEPGQGATEAFF. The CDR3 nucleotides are TGTGCCATCAGTGAACCGGGACAGGGGGCCACTGAAGCTTTCTTT.

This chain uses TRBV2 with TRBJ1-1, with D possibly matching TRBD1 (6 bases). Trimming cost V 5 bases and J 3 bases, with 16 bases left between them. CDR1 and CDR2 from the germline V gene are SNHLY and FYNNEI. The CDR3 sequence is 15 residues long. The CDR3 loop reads CASSFYGQPDTEAFF. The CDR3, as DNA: TGTGCCAGCAGTTTCTATGGACAGCCGGACACTGAAGCTTTCTTT.